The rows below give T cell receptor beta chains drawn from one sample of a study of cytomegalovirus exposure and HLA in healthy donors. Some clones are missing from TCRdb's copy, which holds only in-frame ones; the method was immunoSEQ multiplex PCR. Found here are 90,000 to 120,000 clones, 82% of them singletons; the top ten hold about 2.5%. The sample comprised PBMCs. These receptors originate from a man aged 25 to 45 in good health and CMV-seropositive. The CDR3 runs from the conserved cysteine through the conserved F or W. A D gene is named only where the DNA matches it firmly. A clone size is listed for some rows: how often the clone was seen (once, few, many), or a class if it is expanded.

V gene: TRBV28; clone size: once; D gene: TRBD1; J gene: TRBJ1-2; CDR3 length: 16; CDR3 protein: CASRGQWILGVYGYTF; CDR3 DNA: TGTGCCAGCAGGGGACAGTGGATATTAGGGGTGTATGGCTACACCTTC
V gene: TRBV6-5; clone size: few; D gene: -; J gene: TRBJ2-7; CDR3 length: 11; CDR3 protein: CATLRGNEQYF; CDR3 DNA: TGTGCCACCCTAAGGGGAAACGAGCAGTACTTC
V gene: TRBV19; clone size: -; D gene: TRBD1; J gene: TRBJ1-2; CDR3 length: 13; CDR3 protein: CASSINRGPGYTF; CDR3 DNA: TGTGCCAGTAGTATTAACAGGGGGCCAGGCTACACCTTC
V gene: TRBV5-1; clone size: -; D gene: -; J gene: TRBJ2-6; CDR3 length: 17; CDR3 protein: CASSSAGAITGANVLTF; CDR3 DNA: TGCGCCAGCAGCAGCGCGGGGGCGATTACTGGGGCCAACGTCCTGACTTTC
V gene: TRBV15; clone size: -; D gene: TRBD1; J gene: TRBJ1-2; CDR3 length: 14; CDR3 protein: CATSRGGQGFGYTF; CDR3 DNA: TGTGCCACCAGCAGAGGCGGACAGGGATTTGGCTACACCTTC
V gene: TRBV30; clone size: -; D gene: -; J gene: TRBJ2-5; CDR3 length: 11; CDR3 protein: CAWSVRGQPYF; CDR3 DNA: TGTGCCTGGAGTGTACGGGGTCAACCGTACTTC
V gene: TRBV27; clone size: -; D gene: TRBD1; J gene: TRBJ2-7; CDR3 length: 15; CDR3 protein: CASSLSWTGAYEQYF; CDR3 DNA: TGTGCCAGCAGTTTGTCCTGGACAGGCGCCTACGAGCAGTACTTC
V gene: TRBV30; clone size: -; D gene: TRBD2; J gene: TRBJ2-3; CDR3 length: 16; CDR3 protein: CAWSVGLAGATDTQYF; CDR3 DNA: TGTGCCTGGAGTGTGGGACTAGCGGGGGCCACAGATACGCAGTATTTT
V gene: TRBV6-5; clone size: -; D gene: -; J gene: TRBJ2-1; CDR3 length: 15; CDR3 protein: CASSFQGGTSNEQFF; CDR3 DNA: TGTGCCAGCAGTTTCCAGGGGGGCACGTCAAATGAGCAGTTCTTC
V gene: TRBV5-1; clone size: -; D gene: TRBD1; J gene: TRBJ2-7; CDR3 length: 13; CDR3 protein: CASSVGQTYEQYF; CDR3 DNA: TGCGCCAGCAGCGTGGGACAGACTTACGAGCAGTACTTC
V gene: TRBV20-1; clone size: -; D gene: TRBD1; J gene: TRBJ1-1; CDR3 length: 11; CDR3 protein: CSAPQGAGAFF; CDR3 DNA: TGCAGTGCCCCGCAGGGGGCGGGGGCTTTCTTT
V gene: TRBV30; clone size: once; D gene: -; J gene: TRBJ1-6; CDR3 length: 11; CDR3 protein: CAWNREGPLHF; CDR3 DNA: TGTGCCTGGAATAGGGAGGGACCCCTCCACTTT
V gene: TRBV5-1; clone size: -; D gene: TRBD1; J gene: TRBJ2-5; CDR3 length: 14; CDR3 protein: CASSSGTGIETQYF; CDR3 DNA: TGCGCCAGCAGCTCCGGGACAGGGATCGAGACCCAGTACTTC
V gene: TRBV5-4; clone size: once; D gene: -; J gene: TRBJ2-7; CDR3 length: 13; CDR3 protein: CASTTWGYYEQYF; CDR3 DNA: TGTGCCTCCACGACCTGGGGCTACTACGAGCAGTACTTC
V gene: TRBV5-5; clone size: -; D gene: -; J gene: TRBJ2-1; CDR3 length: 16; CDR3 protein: CASSSDPAGSYNEQFF; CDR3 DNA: TGTGCCAGCAGCTCCGACCCGGCAGGGTCCTACAATGAGCAGTTCTTC
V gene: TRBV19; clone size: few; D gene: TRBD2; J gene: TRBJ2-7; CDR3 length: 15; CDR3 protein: CASSKGTSGGYEQYF; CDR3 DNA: TGTGCCAGTAGTAAGGGGACTAGCGGGGGGTACGAGCAGTACTTC
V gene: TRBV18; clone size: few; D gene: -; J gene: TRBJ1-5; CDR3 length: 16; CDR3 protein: CASSPRGRGGNQPQHF; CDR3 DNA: TGTGCCAGCTCACCTCGGGGACGGGGGGGAAATCAGCCCCAGCATTTT
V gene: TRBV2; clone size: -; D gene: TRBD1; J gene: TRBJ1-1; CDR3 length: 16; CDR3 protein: CASSGLQGDLNTEAFF; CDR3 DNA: TGTGCCAGCAGTGGTTTACAGGGGGACTTGAACACTGAAGCTTTCTTT
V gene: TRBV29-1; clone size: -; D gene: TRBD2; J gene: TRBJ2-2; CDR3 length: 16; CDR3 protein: CSVASGLYTNTGELFF; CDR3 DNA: TGCAGCGTCGCTAGCGGCTTATACACGAACACCGGGGAGCTGTTTTTT
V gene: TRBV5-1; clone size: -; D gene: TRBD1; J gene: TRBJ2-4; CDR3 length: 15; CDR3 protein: CASSSGTGERSLQYF; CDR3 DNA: TGCGCCAGCAGCTCCGGGACAGGGGAAAGGAGCCTTCAGTACTTC
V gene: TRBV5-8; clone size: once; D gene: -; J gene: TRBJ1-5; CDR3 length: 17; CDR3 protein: CASSFRTVSYSNQPQHF; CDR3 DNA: TGTGCCAGCAGTTTTAGGACAGTAAGTTATAGCAATCAGCCCCAGCATTTT
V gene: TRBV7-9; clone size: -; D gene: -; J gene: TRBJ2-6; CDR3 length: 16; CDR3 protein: CASSPRQSSGANVLTF; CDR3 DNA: TGTGCCAGCAGCCCCAGACAGAGCTCTGGGGCCAACGTCCTGACTTTC
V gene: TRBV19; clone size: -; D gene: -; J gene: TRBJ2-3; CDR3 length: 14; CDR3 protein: CASSSGQRTDTQYF; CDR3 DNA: TGTGCCAGTAGTAGTGGACAGCGCACAGATACGCAGTATTTT
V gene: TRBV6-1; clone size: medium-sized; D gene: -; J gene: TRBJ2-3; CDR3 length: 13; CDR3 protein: CASSEGERDTQYF; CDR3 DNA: TGTGCCAGCAGTGAAGGGGAGAGGGATACGCAGTATTTT
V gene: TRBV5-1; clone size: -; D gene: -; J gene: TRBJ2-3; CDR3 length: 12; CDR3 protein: CASSLAADTQYF; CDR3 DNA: TGCGCCAGCAGCTTGGCAGCAGATACGCAGTATTTT
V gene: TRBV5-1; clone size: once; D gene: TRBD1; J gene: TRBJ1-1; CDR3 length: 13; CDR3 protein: CASRPDRGTEAFF; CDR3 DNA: TGCGCCAGCAGACCCGACAGGGGAACTGAAGCTTTCTTT
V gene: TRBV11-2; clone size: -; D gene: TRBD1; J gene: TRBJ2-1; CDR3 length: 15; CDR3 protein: CASSPDRGLYNEQFF; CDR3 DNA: TGTGCCAGCAGCCCGGACAGGGGGCTCTACAATGAGCAGTTCTTC
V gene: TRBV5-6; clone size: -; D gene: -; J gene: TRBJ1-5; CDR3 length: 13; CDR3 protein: CASSFEEGQPQHF; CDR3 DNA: TGTGCCAGCAGCTTTGAGGAGGGTCAGCCCCAGCATTTT
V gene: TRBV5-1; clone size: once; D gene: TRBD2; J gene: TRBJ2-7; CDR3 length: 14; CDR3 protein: CASSWGAGAYEQYF; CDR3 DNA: TGCGCCAGCAGCTGGGGAGCGGGGGCTTACGAGCAGTACTTC
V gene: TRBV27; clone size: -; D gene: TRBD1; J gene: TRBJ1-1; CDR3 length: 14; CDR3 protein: CASSPQGAFTEAFF; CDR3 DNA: TGTGCCAGCAGTCCCCAGGGGGCCTTCACTGAAGCTTTCTTT
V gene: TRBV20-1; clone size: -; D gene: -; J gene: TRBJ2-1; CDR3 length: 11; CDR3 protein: CSASVVHEQFF; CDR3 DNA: TGCAGTGCTAGTGTAGTCCATGAGCAGTTCTTC
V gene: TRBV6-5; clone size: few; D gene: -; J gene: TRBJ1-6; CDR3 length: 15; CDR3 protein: CASSYGDVRDSPLHF; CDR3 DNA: TGTGCCAGCAGTTACGGAGATGTCAGGGATTCACCCCTCCACTTT
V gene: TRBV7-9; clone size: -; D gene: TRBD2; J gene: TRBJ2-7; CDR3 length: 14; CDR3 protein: CASSSAAGVYEQYF; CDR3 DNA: TGTGCCAGCAGCTCGGCAGCGGGGGTCTACGAGCAGTACTTC
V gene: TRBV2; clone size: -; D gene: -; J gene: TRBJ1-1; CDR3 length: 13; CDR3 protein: CAGGGTGNTEAFF; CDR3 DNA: TGTGCCGGGGGGGGGACCGGGAACACTGAAGCTTTCTTT
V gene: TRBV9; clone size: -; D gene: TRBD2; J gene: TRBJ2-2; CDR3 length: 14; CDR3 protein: CASSPGGATGELFF; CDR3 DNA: TGTGCCAGCTCGCCGGGGGGTGCCACCGGGGAGCTGTTTTTT
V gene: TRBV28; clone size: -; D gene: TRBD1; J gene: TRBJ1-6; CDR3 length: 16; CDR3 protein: CASSSPSGTVNSPLHF; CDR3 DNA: TGTGCCAGCAGTTCGCCTTCCGGGACAGTTAATTCACCCCTCCACTTT
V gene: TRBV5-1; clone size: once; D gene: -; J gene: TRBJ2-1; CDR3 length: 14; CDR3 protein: CASQRPTERSEQFF; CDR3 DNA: TGCGCCAGCCAGCGGCCAACGGAGAGGAGTGAGCAGTTCTTC
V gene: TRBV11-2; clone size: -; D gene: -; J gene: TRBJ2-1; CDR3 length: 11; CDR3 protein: CASSLGSIRFF; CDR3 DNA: TGTGCCAGCAGCTTAGGTAGCATCCGCTTCTTC
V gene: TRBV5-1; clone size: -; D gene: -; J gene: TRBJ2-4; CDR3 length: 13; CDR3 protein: CASSFAGENSQYF; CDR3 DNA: TGCGCCAGCAGCTTCGCAGGGGAAAACAGTCAGTACTTC
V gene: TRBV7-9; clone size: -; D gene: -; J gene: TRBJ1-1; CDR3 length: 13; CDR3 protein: CAREGEVGGKAFF; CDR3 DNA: TGTGCCAGGGAAGGGGAAGTGGGGGGGAAAGCTTTCTTT
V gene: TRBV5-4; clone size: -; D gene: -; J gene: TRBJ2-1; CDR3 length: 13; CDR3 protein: CASSFRGSNEQFF; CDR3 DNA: TGTGCCAGCAGCTTCCGGGGGTCCAATGAGCAGTTCTTC
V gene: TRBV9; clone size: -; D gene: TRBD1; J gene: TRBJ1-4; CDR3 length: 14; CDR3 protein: CASSAGGFGEKLFF; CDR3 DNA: TGTGCCAGCAGCGCAGGGGGATTCGGTGAAAAACTGTTTTTT
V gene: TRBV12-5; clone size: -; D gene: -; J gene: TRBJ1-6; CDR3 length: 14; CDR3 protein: CASGFGGGLGPLHF; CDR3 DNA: TGTGCTAGTGGTTTTGGTGGAGGATTAGGGCCCCTCCACTTT